This TCR beta chain is drawn from a study of OX40 agonist ivuxolimab in advanced cancers. V was clipped by 2 bases and J by 2 bases; unmatched bases: 5. The CDR3 totals 16 residues. From germline, CDR1 is LNHNV and CDR2 YYDKDF (reference sequence). Assay used: immunoSEQ multiplex PCR; TCRdb lists only in-frame clones, some missing. The sample contains around 76,000 clones, roughly nine tenths of which appear only once. Sequences were derived from CD4+ or CD8+ T cells sorted from blood, sampled in a trial of the OX40 agonist ivuxolimab. The sequence was collected from an adult with an advanced solid tumor such as melanoma, head and neck, liver or kidney cancer. This chain uses TRBV15 with TRBJ2-7, with TRBD2 matching 11 bases. CDR3 amino acids: CATSRPGLAATYEQYF. The CDR3 DNA is TGTGCCACCAGCAGACCGGGACTAGCGGCTACCTACGAGCAGTACTTC.